Following are 15 T cell receptor beta chains from one sample sequenced in a study of cytomegalovirus exposure and HLA in healthy donors. PCR was performed using 60 Vbeta and 13 Jbeta primers. Only in-frame clones appear in the TCRdb table, and some are missing; sequencing was by immunoSEQ multiplex PCR. This sample has more than 75,000 clones; approximately 79% occur once, and the top ten carry around 3.8%. Sequences were obtained from PBMCs. The source is a woman in her thirties or forties in good health and CMV-seronegative.

This clone was detected only a few times. The chain employs TRBV6-6 and TRBJ2-7; perhaps TRBD1 as D (5 bases). With 6 bases removed from V and 5 bases from J, the gap between germline ends came to 11 bases. The length of the CDR3 is 12 residues. Germline CDR1 is MNHNY and CDR2 is SVGAGI (reference sequence). CDR3 region: CASSAVRDEQYF. The CDR3 bases are TGTGCCAGCAGCGCGGTCAGGGACGAGCAGTACTTC.

This chain uses TRBV4-2 with TRBJ1-5; 7 bases map to TRBD1. Germline CDR1 and CDR2: LGHNA and YNFKEQ. Trimming removed 3 bases from V and 4 bases from J; junction bases left unmatched: 3. CDR3 length equals 14 residues. For the CDR3, the DNA is TGTGCCAGCAGCCAGGGACAGCCAAATCAGCCCCAGCATTTT. Translating gives CASSQGQPNQPQHF.

The genes are TRBV4-2 and TRBJ1-2; 8 bases line up with TRBD1. Germline-derived CDR1 and CDR2 are LGHNA and YNFKEQ. J gave up 8 bases and V 0 bases, and 11 bases lay outside the gene matches. The CDR3 sequence is 16 residues long. For the CDR3, the DNA is TGTGCCAGCAGCCAAGAAGGGGGCGACAGGGGCAGGGGCTACACCTTC. Translating it yields CASSQEGGDRGRGYTF.

V usage is TRBV18 and J usage is TRBJ2-5, with TRBD2 matching over 11 bases. J gave up 2 bases and V 4 bases, and 12 bases lay outside the gene matches. CDR3 length: 18 residues. Per germline, CDR1 KGHSH and CDR2 LQKENI. CDR3 bases: TGTGCCAGCTCACGCCTCCTAGCGGGGGGCCCTGTACAAGAGACCCAGTACTTC. This codes for CASSRLLAGGPVQETQYF.

V usage is TRBV19 and J usage is TRBJ1-5, with D maybe TRBD1 (5 bases). Trimming took off 3 bases at V and 7 bases at J, with 25 bases between the two ends. Germline assignment: CDR1 LNHDA and CDR2 SQIVND (reference sequence). The CDR3 runs to 18 residues. In DNA, the CDR3 is TGTGCCAGTAGTATCTCCTCCAGGGTTGGAGGGTTGTTCCAGCCCCAGCATTTT. Amino acid sequence: CASSISSRVGGLFQPQHF.

The chain couples TRBV29-1 to TRBJ1-4; D is ambiguous. The CDR3 contains 13 residues. Germline V gives CDR1 SQVTM, CDR2 ANQGSEA. Deletions cut 5 bases from V and 3 bases from J, with 10 bases between. The CDR3 DNA reads as TGCAGCGTTACCCGAGGGCCTAATGAAAAACTGTTTTTT. Protein: CSVTRGPNEKLFF. The full variable domain, rest sourced from reference TRBV29-1 and TRBJ1-4, is SAVISQKPSRDICQRGTSLTIQCQVDSQVTMMFWYRQQPGQSLTLIATANQGSEATYESGFVIDKFPISRPNLTFSTLTVSNMSPEDSSIYLCSVTRGPNEKLFFGSGTQLSVL.

This clone was seen a few times. This chain connects TRBV6-5 to TRBJ1-2; D call uncertain. Trimming removed 2 bases at V and 5 bases at J, with 12 bases between. The germline gives CDR1 MNHEY, CDR2 SVGAGI. The CDR3 spans 14 residues. CDR3 coding DNA: TGTGCCAGCAGTTACCGTGGTATCGGGTATGGCTACACCTTC. Protein sequence: CASSYRGIGYGYTF.

The chain is built from TRBV6-5 and TRBJ1-1, with 7 bases matching TRBD1. The junction had 2 bases not matched to a gene; V was cut back by 0 bases and J by 1 base. CDR1 MNHEY and CDR2 SVGAGI come from the germline V gene. The CDR3 contains 15 residues. The CDR3 region has the DNA TGTGCCAGCAGTTACTCGTACAGGGGGAACACTGAAGCTTTCTTT. Its protein product is CASSYSYRGNTEAFF.

This chain connects TRBV4-2 to TRBJ1-2; possible D gene TRBD1, 5 bases. The V and J ends lost 3 bases and 4 bases respectively, with 18 bases between them. The CDR3 covers 16 residues. Per germline, CDR1 LGHNA and CDR2 YNFKEQ. CDR3 nucleotide sequence: TGTGCCAGCAGCCATTTCGGGGGAGAATCCGCCTATGGCTACACCTTC. This sequence encodes CASSHFGGESAYGYTF.

The chain links TRBV28 to TRBJ1-1; TRBD1 matches at 10 bases. The germline gives CDR1 MDHEN, CDR2 SYDVKM. Trimming removed 6 bases from V and 5 bases from J; junction bases left unmatched: 9. This CDR3 has 15 amino acids. The CDR3 loop reads CASRGGTGVPTEAFF. The CDR3 DNA sequence: TGTGCCAGCAGGGGGGGGACAGGGGTTCCTACTGAAGCTTTCTTT.

V gene TRBV14 combines with J gene TRBJ2-7; weak D call: TRBD2 (5 bases). V was trimmed by 4 bases and J by 3 bases, leaving 10 bases between them. CDR1 is SGHDN, CDR2 FVKESK, per germline. The CDR3 runs to 13 residues. CDR3 sequence reads: CASSPWTLYEQYF. The DNA for the CDR3 is TGTGCCAGCAGCCCTTGGACTCTCTACGAGCAGTACTTC.

The chain uses TRBV5-6 and TRBJ2-3, with TRBD1 matching 7 bases. J was trimmed by 3 bases and V by 2 bases; bases with no gene match: 3. There are 14 residues in the CDR3. Germline lookup yields CDR1 SGHDT and CDR2 YYEEEE. CDR3 coding DNA: TGTGCCAGCAGCTTCCCGACAGGGACAGATACGCAGTATTTT. It translates to CASSFPTGTDTQYF. The whole variable domain, filled in from reference TRBV5-6 and TRBJ2-3, reads DAGVTQSPTHLIKTRGQQVTLRCSPKSGHDTVSWYQQALGQGPQFIFQYYEEEERQRGNFPDRFSGHQFPNYSSELNVNALLLGDSALYLCASSFPTGTDTQYFGPGTRLTVL.

The chain combines TRBV4-2 with TRBJ2-1, with 12 bases lining up with TRBD1. The CDR3 totals 15 residues. Trimming cost V 5 bases and J 7 bases; bases outside gene matches: 6. Germline-derived CDR1 and CDR2 are LGHNA and YNFKEQ. CDR3: CASSSRDRGQNEQFF. The CDR3 DNA is TGTGCCAGCAGCAGCCGGGACAGGGGGCAGAATGAGCAGTTCTTC.

The chain joins TRBV11-2 to TRBJ1-1; 9 bases line up with TRBD1. The CDR3 contains 14 residues. CDR1 is SGHAT and CDR2 is FQNNGV in the germline V gene. The V segment lost 7 bases and the J segment 9 bases; nucleotides outside the gene matches: 12. CDR3 amino acids: CASTPAVGQGKAFF. For the CDR3, the DNA is TGTGCCAGCACCCCAGCCGTGGGACAGGGAAAAGCTTTCTTT.

This clone was seen a single time. The V gene is TRBV4-2, the J gene TRBJ2-2; 8 nucleotides line up with TRBD2. The CDR3 is 17 amino acids. The V segment lost 5 bases and the J segment 6 bases; nucleotides outside the gene matches: 14. The germline V gene has CDR1 LGHNA and CDR2 YNFKEQ. The chain's CDR3 is CASSFLPGTRSSGELFF. The CDR3 region has the DNA TGTGCCAGCAGCTTTTTACCCGGGACTAGGAGCTCCGGGGAGCTGTTTTTT.